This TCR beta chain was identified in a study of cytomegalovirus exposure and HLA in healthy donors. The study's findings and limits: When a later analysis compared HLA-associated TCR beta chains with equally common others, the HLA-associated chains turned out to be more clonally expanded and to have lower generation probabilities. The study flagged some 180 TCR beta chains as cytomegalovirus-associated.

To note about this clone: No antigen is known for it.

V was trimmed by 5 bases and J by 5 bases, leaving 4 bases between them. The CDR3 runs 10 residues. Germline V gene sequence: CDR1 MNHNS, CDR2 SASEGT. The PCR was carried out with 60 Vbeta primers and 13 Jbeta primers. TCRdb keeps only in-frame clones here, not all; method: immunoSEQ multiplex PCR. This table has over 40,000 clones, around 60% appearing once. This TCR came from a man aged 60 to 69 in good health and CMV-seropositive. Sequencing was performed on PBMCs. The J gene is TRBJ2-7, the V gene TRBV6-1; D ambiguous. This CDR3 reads CASSLNEQYF. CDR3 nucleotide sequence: TGTGCCAGCAGTTTAAACGAGCAGTACTTC.